A few counts support the clone carrying this T cell receptor (beta chain). Its cognate antigen is unknown. These data originate in a study of early T cells in non-severe SARS-CoV-2 infection. TCRdb fed the 5' RACE reads into MiXCR, producing one record per CDR3 protein. This table has approximately 110,000 distinct CDR3 sequences, about 15% appearing once. The study, taken as a whole, reports: VDJdb matches were skewed toward anti-spike CD8 T cell responses.

CDR1 and CDR2 from the germline V gene are MNHNS and SASEGT. V lost 5 bases to trimming and J lost 8 bases, with 16 bases between them. CDR3 length equals 15 residues. The sequence was obtained from an adult who was a healthcare worker with PCR-confirmed SARS-CoV-2 infection or an uninfected control (not recorded which). The chain links TRBV6-1 to TRBJ1-6; D may be TRBD1 (5 bases). The sequenced material came from whole blood. The CDR3 here is CASSIAGDRHSPLHF. CDR3 DNA sequence: TGTGCCAGCAGTATTGCGGGGGATAGGCATTCACCCCTCCACTTT.